This TCR beta chain is drawn from a study of T cell changes during pregnancy in multiple sclerosis. Profiled with immunoSEQ multiplex PCR; TCRdb holds only in-frame clones, not every one. The sample lists some 100,000 clones; about 90% were seen once. Per germline, CDR1 MNHEY and CDR2 SVGAGI. This CDR3 is 16 amino acids long. Between the trimmed V and J ends, which lost 4 bases and 2 bases, there was a span of 18 bases. The sequence was obtained from a female donor with multiple sclerosis, enrolled in a pregnancy study. This sample comprised peripheral blood, obtained in the second trimester of pregnancy. The chain uses TRBV6-5 and TRBJ2-7; D perhaps matches TRBD1 (7 bases). In nucleotides, the CDR3 is TGTGCCAGCAGTTTTGCCCCGGGGGACAGACCCTACGAGCAGTACTTC. Its translation: CASSFAPGDRPYEQYF.